These 16 T cell receptor beta chains came from one sample sequenced in a study of CD8 T cells in ankylosing spondylitis. In TCRdb, the 5' RACE reads were re-called with MiXCR into one record per CDR3 protein. Of 35,000 to 50,000 distinct CDR3 sequences detected, 10% to 13% appear once; the ten largest clones hold roughly 16%. Sequencing was done on a sample of blood, either unsorted or a sorted T cell fraction (not recorded which). The origin of the receptors is a male donor with ankylosing spondylitis or in good health (not recorded which).

This clonotype was detected ten times or more. The genes are TRBV12-3 or TRBV12-4 and TRBJ2-5; 7 bases line up with TRBD1. This CDR3 is built from 15 residues. V lost 5 bases and J lost 5; bases outside the gene matches: 11. This CDR3 is CASSRRGGEEETQYF. As DNA, the CDR3 is TGTGCCAGCAGTAGGAGAGGGGGCGAGGAGGAGACCCAGTACTTC.

The DNA for the CDR3 is TGTGCCAGCAGTAAAAGGGTGGGACAGGGGGCGGCTGGGGCCAACGTCCTGACTTTC. It codes for CASSKRVGQGAAGANVLTF. This sequence joins TRBV27 and TRBJ2-6; 12 bases fit TRBD1. Germline lookup yields CDR1 MNHEY and CDR2 SMNVEV (reference sequence). V was pared by 5 bases and J by 2 bases, with 10 bases of the junction left unmatched. This CDR3 has 19 residues.

This clonotype was counted at least ten times. This CDR3 is CASSLSTDTQYF. CDR3 nucleotide sequence: TGTGCCAGCAGCCTCAGCACAGATACGCAGTATTTT. The chain uses TRBV9 and TRBJ2-3, with D hard to call. CDR1 SGDLS and CDR2 YYNGEE come from the germline V gene. Trimming removed 4 bases from V and 0 bases from J, with 3 bases in between. The CDR3 totals 12 residues.

The V and J genes are TRBV6-2 or TRBV6-3 and TRBJ2-2; possibly TRBD2 for D (5 bases). V was cut by 2 bases and J by 0 bases, with 10 bases left in between. This CDR3 is 16 amino acids long. Germline-derived CDR1 and CDR2 are MNHEY and SVGEGT. The CDR3 loop is CASSYSRTSNTGELFF. Here the CDR3 DNA reads TGTGCCAGCAGTTACAGTCGGACTTCGAACACCGGGGAGCTGTTTTTT.

This clonotype was detected many times. The V call is TRBV7-3, the J call TRBJ2-2; TRBD2 is a possible D gene (6 bases). Looked up from germline, CDR1 is SGHTA and CDR2 is FQGTGA. Deletions cut 3 bases from V and 1 base from J, with 9 bases between. This CDR3 region has 15 residues. The CDR3 loop reads CASSLAGRNTGELFF. CDR3 in DNA: TGTGCCAGCAGCTTGGCGGGGCGGAACACCGGGGAGCTGTTTTTT.

The table lists this clonotype with many counts. The J gene is TRBJ2-3, the V gene TRBV20-1; 11 positions agree with TRBD2. The CDR3 has 16 residues. CDR1 is DFQATT, CDR2 SNEGSKA, per germline (reference sequence). With 1 base clipped from V and 3 bases from J, the junction kept 6 bases outside the gene matches. Written as DNA, the CDR3 is TGCAGTGCTAGAGTACTAGCGGGAGCTGATACAGATACGCAGTATTTT. Encoded protein: CSARVLAGADTDTQYF.

This clonotype was detected many times. The chain is built from TRBV4-3 and TRBJ2-7; 7 bases are a match to TRBD1. The germline gives CDR1 LGHNA, CDR2 YSLEER. V gave up 2 bases and J gave up 2 bases; unmatched junction bases: 6. The CDR3 contains 15 residues. CDR3 DNA: TGCGCCAGCAGCCAACGGACAGGCCACCCCTACGAGCAGTACTTC. Amino acid sequence: CASSQRTGHPYEQYF.

This clonotype has at least ten counts. V is TRBV10-2 and J is TRBJ1-6; no firm D call. Trimming shortened V by 6 bases and J by 9 bases, and 6 bases separated the two germline ends. CDR3 length equals 11 residues. Germline V gene sequence: CDR1 WSHSY, CDR2 SAAADI. CDR3 nucleotide sequence: TGCGCCAGCAGGGGTGGTTCACCCCTCCACTTT. Its protein product is CASRGGSPLHF.

This clonotype was detected many times. The rearrangement links TRBV7-3 to TRBJ1-1; the D gene is possibly TRBD1 (6 bases). Germline V gene sequence: CDR1 SGHTA, CDR2 FQGTGA. The ends were cut back, 5 bases at V and 0 bases at J, with 16 bases in the middle. The CDR3 is made up of 16 amino acids. CDR3 nucleotide sequence: TGTGCCAGCAGCCAAACGGGGGGGCTGGTGAACACTGAAGCTTTCTTT. This sequence encodes CASSQTGGLVNTEAFF.

This clonotype was seen a few times. The CDR3 DNA is TGTGCCAGCAGCTTAAACCGGGGGGAGACCCAGTACTTC. Protein: CASSLNRGETQYF. V usage is TRBV7-3 and J usage is TRBJ2-5, with a weak D call TRBD2 (6 bases). There are 13 residues in the CDR3. The V end was cut by 1 base, the J end by 5 bases, with 8 bases between. Per germline, CDR1 SGHTA and CDR2 FQGTGA.

This clonotype was seen at least ten times. The genes are TRBV20-1 and TRBJ2-1; 14 bases match TRBD2. Trimming at V came to 6 bases and at J to 6 bases, leaving 10 bases not matched to a gene. CDR3 length: 16 amino acids. Germline CDR1 DFQATT, CDR2 SNEGSKA (reference sequence). CDR3 DNA: TGCAGTGCCCGGCCGCCGGGACTAGCGGGAGTCAATGAGCAGTTCTTC. Protein sequence: CSARPPGLAGVNEQFF.

This clonotype has ten or more counts. The CDR3 sequence: CASSVVGVSGELFF. The CDR3, as DNA: TGTGCCAGCAGCGTAGTTGGGGTCTCCGGGGAGCTGTTTTTT. This chain links TRBV9 with TRBJ2-2; D gene uncertain. Germline CDR1 is SGDLS and CDR2 is YYNGEE. V was cut by 0 bases and J by 6 bases, with 9 bases left in between. The CDR3 contains 14 residues.

The chain uses TRBV11-2 and TRBJ2-1; the match to TRBD2 covers 12 bases. The CDR3 runs 19 residues. The V gene's germline CDR1 is SGHAT and CDR2 FQNNGV. Losses at the gene ends were 1 base for V and 0 bases for J; bases not matched to a gene: 7. The CDR3, as DNA: TGTGCCAGCAGCTTAGTGGGACTAGCGGGCCTCAGCTCCTACAATGAGCAGTTCTTC. Encoded protein: CASSLVGLAGLSSYNEQFF.

This clonotype occurred many times. The CDR3, as DNA: TGTGCCAGCAGAGCGCCAGGGGGCGTGGAGACCCAGTACTTC. It codes for CASRAPGGVETQYF. This rearrangement joins TRBV12-3 or TRBV12-4 to TRBJ2-5; 8 bases map to TRBD1. Germline trimming cut 6 bases from V and 5 bases from J; bases unmatched to any gene: 8. CDR3 length equals 14 residues.

This clonotype was seen many times. The rearrangement links TRBV7-8 to TRBJ2-5, with 8 bases aligning to TRBD2. The CDR3 has 16 residues. V lost 1 base to trimming and J lost 5 bases; unmatched junction nucleotides: 9. Germline CDR1 is SGHVS and CDR2 is FQNEAQ. CDR3 residues: CASSLGLAGGSETQYF. CDR3 DNA: TGTGCCAGCAGCTTAGGGCTAGCGGGTGGATCGGAGACCCAGTACTTC.

In this sample, this clonotype turned up many times. The rearrangement uses TRBV7-9 and TRBJ2-7, with 7 nucleotides matching TRBD2. The CDR3 runs to 16 residues. In germline, CDR1 is SEHNR, CDR2 FQNEAQ (reference sequence). V shed 3 bases and J 1 base; nucleotides not matched to a gene: 9. CDR3: CASSFYGRESSYEQYF. DNA for the CDR3: TGTGCCAGCAGCTTTTACGGGCGGGAGTCTTCCTACGAGCAGTACTTC. The full variable domain, completed using reference TRBV7-9 and TRBJ2-7, is DTGVSQNPRHKITKRGQNVTFRCDPISEHNRLYWYRQTLGQGPEFLTYFQNEAQLEKSRLLSDRFSAERPKGSFSTLEIQRTEQGDSAMYLCASSFYGRESSYEQYFGPGTRLTVT.